Listed below are T cell receptor beta chains from one sample, sequenced in a study of shared clonotypes between healthy human individuals. Profiling relied on immunoSEQ multiplex PCR, and the TCRdb table lists in-frame clones only, not all of them. The sample yields over 2 million clones, 80% to 95% seen once. The sequenced sample was naive CD4+ T cells from PBMCs. The source is a man aged 18-30 years in good health. Some clones in this sample may be carry-over from other donors' samples. Both conserved end residues are part of each CDR3.

v_gene: TRBV4-1; j_gene: TRBJ1-5; CDR3aa: CASSQGGTDGNQPQHF
v_gene: TRBV19; j_gene: TRBJ1-3; CDR3aa: CASRPRQGFWSTIYF
v_gene: TRBV5-6; j_gene: TRBJ2-1; CDR3aa: CASSLQSGSEQFF
v_gene: TRBV5-1; j_gene: TRBJ2-1; CDR3aa: CASSPSTGHLLTEQFF
v_gene: TRBV9; j_gene: TRBJ1-1; CDR3aa: CASGRTGGTEAFF
v_gene: TRBV4-2; j_gene: TRBJ1-2; CDR3aa: CASSLAPEGRDFYGYTF
v_gene: TRBV29-1; j_gene: TRBJ2-3; CDR3aa: CSAGGGKATGTDTQYF
v_gene: TRBV6-5; j_gene: TRBJ2-2; CDR3aa: CASSYSPGTTGELFF
v_gene: TRBV7-3; j_gene: TRBJ2-7; CDR3aa: CASSSIAGGEQYF
v_gene: TRBV6-6; j_gene: TRBJ2-7; CDR3aa: CASGGQARLSYEQYF
v_gene: TRBV28; j_gene: TRBJ2-7; CDR3aa: CASSGGLAYEQYF
v_gene: TRBV27; j_gene: TRBJ2-1; CDR3aa: CASSPGGSYNEQFF
v_gene: TRBV6-6; j_gene: TRBJ1-6; CDR3aa: CASSIGRNYNSPLHF
v_gene: TRBV27; j_gene: TRBJ2-7; CDR3aa: CASSSTPGLPYEQYF
v_gene: TRBV5-5; j_gene: TRBJ2-5; CDR3aa: CASSPGVLDSETQYF
v_gene: TRBV15; j_gene: TRBJ1-1; CDR3aa: CATTLGGTDTEAFF
v_gene: TRBV9; j_gene: TRBJ2-5; CDR3aa: CASSTTVGGGTQYF
v_gene: TRBV28; j_gene: TRBJ2-3; CDR3aa: CASKTFALVGTDTQYF
v_gene: TRBV29-1; j_gene: TRBJ2-1; CDR3aa: CSVEVGLAVSYNEQFF
v_gene: TRBV19; j_gene: TRBJ2-5; CDR3aa: CASSHPRGGRRETQYF
v_gene: TRBV7-9; j_gene: TRBJ1-4; CDR3aa: CASSLGQGTTNEKLFF
v_gene: TRBV25-1; j_gene: .; CDR3aa: CASSHQGRERGRYEQYF
v_gene: TRBV7-8; j_gene: TRBJ1-3; CDR3aa: CASSLGQGLSGNTIYF
v_gene: TRBV7-2; j_gene: TRBJ1-2; CDR3aa: CASSSSNYGYTF
v_gene: TRBV19; j_gene: TRBJ1-2; CDR3aa: CASSIQFRTGNYGYTF
v_gene: TRBV6-1; j_gene: TRBJ2-7; CDR3aa: CASSEMALYEQYF
v_gene: TRBV18; j_gene: TRBJ1-1; CDR3aa: CASSPGKGANTEAFF
v_gene: TRBV5-1; j_gene: TRBJ2-3; CDR3aa: CASSFGGFTDTQYF
v_gene: TRBV5-6; j_gene: TRBJ1-1; CDR3aa: CASSLLSRRWETEAFF
v_gene: TRBV7-2; j_gene: TRBJ2-1; CDR3aa: CASSLDSLVGEQFF
v_gene: TRBV27; j_gene: TRBJ2-1; CDR3aa: CASSPASGRALMNNEQFF
v_gene: TRBV5-1; j_gene: TRBJ2-7; CDR3aa: CASSLEPSGVGEQYF
v_gene: TRBV5-1; j_gene: TRBJ2-7; CDR3aa: CASSLNGQGPYEQYF
v_gene: TRBV7-2; j_gene: TRBJ2-5; CDR3aa: CASSLVSGRQTETQYF
v_gene: TRBV9; j_gene: TRBJ1-1; CDR3aa: CASSVEDRGLGTEAFF